The next 13 T cell receptor beta chains were all read from a single sample in a study of control samples from healthy donors and cancer patients. Profiled with immunoSEQ multiplex PCR; TCRdb holds only in-frame clones, not every one. The data hold 150,000 or so clones, with 93% observed a single time. The sample taken for sequencing was blood. Source of these receptors: a man between 18 and 29 years old in good health.

The chain couples TRBV5-6 to TRBJ1-2, with D unresolved. V was clipped by 4 bases and J by 6 bases, with 10 bases between them. The CDR3 covers 12 residues. The germline V gene encodes CDR1 SGHDT and CDR2 YYEEEE. CDR3 DNA: TGTGCCAGCAGCCCCAGTTTCGATGGCTACACCTTC. Its translation: CASSPSFDGYTF.

This chain uses TRBV5-7 with TRBJ2-1; a possible D gene is TRBD1 (6 bases). TRBV5-7 is marked as an open reading frame, function uncertain. The CDR3 has 14 amino acids. Trimming took off 4 bases at V and 6 bases at J, with 14 bases between the two ends. CDR3 protein: CASSHLGGINEQFF. CDR3 bases: TGTGCCAGCAGCCACCTTGGGGGCATCAATGAGCAGTTCTTC.

This clone was seen only once. V is TRBV30 and J is TRBJ2-1, with TRBD1 identical over 11 bases. Per germline, CDR1 GTSNPN and CDR2 SVGIG (reference sequence). The CDR3 has 18 amino acids. Germline trimming cut 2 bases from V and 8 bases from J; bases unmatched to any gene: 17. The CDR3 protein is CAWSFGTGGLTLGDEQFF. CDR3 in DNA: TGTGCCTGGAGTTTTGGGACAGGGGGGCTTACACTGGGAGATGAGCAGTTCTTC.

This chain links TRBV7-9 with TRBJ1-2; no firm D call. The V end lost 5 bases, the J end lost 0 bases, and 13 bases lay between the germline ends. The CDR3 has 15 amino acids. Germline V gene lookup returns CDR1 SEHNR and CDR2 FQNEAQ (reference sequence). The CDR3 spells CASSPPIAANYGYTF. In DNA form, the CDR3 reads TGTGCCAGCAGCCCCCCAATCGCGGCTAACTATGGCTACACCTTC.

The chain is built from TRBV15 and TRBJ2-1; weak D call: TRBD2 (6 bases). In germline, CDR1 is LNHNV, CDR2 YYDKDF (reference sequence). This CDR3 has 14 amino acids. V gave up 4 bases and J gave up 3 bases, with 10 bases separating them. CDR3 DNA: TGTGCCACCAGCAATAGGAGGGACTACAATGAGCAGTTCTTC. Protein product: CATSNRRDYNEQFF.

This chain links TRBV5-1 with TRBJ1-4; D remains unclear. Germline V gene data show CDR1 as SGHRS and CDR2 as YFSETQ. V gave up 4 bases and J gave up 8 bases, with 12 bases separating them. The CDR3 consists of 13 residues. CDR3 in DNA: TGCGCCAGCAGCCCCGAGCCCCACGAAAAACTGTTTTTT. Protein sequence: CASSPEPHEKLFF.

V usage is TRBV30 and J usage is TRBJ1-1; D possibly corresponds to TRBD1 (5 bases). The CDR3 runs 13 residues. With 3 bases removed from V and 5 bases from J, the gap between germline ends came to 13 bases. Per germline, CDR1 GTSNPN and CDR2 SVGIG (reference sequence). The CDR3 nucleotides are TGTGCCTGGAGCCTCTCAAAGGGGACTGAAGCTTTCTTT. Protein sequence: CAWSLSKGTEAFF.

The rearrangement links TRBV12-5 to TRBJ1-1; D uncertain. CDR1 is LGHNT, CDR2 FRNRAP, per germline. The CDR3 runs 15 residues. Trimming stripped 2 bases from V and 2 bases from J, with 12 bases between. The CDR3 DNA follows: TGTGCTAGTGGTTTGCACCCTCCTTATAACACTGAAGCTTTCTTT. Its translation is CASGLHPPYNTEAFF.

This chain's CDR3 is CATSRDPGWNTEAFF. In DNA, the CDR3 is TGTGCCACCAGCAGAGATCCAGGGTGGAACACTGAAGCTTTCTTT. This chain uses TRBV15 with TRBJ1-1; D might be TRBD1 (5 bases). The V end was cut by 0 bases, the J end by 1 base, with 9 bases between. Per germline, CDR1 LNHNV and CDR2 YYDKDF (reference sequence). This CDR3 has 15 residues.

CDR3 residues: CASTPDGDQETQYF. The CDR3, as DNA: TGTGCCAGCACCCCGGACGGAGACCAAGAGACCCAGTACTTC. This chain uses TRBV6-2 or TRBV6-3 with TRBJ2-5; D is unclear. CDR3 size: 14 residues. CDR1 and CDR2 from the germline V gene are MNHEY and SVGEGT. The V end was cut by 7 bases, the J end by 0 bases, with 12 bases between.

The chain is built from TRBV29-1 and TRBJ2-1, with D perhaps TRBD1 (5 bases). The CDR3 runs 14 residues. The V end lost 5 bases, the J end lost 2 bases, and 13 bases lay between the germline ends. Germline V gene data show CDR1 as SQVTM and CDR2 as ANQGSEA. The CDR3 sequence: CSVLIDRPYNEQFF. The CDR3 DNA reads TGCAGCGTTTTAATAGACAGACCCTACAATGAGCAGTTCTTC.

V and J are TRBV19 and TRBJ1-4; TRBD1 aligns across 7 bases. The ends lost 5 bases at V and 3 bases at J; junction bases unmatched: 6. Per germline, CDR1 LNHDA and CDR2 SQIVND (reference sequence). This CDR3 region has 15 residues. Written as DNA, the CDR3 is TGTGCCAGTAGTGTAAGGGACAGCGCTAATGAAAAACTGTTTTTT. Amino acid sequence: CASSVRDSANEKLFF. Together with reference TRBV19 and TRBJ1-4, the CDR3 gives the full variable domain: DGGITQSPKYLFRKEGQNVTLSCEQNLNHDAMYWYRQDPGQGLRLIYYSQIVNDFQKGDIAEGYSVSREKKESFPLTVTSAQKNPTAFYLCASSVRDSANEKLFFGSGTQLSVL.

The chain uses TRBV5-5 and TRBJ1-4, with D maybe TRBD1 (5 bases). CDR3 length: 15 amino acids. V gave up 4 bases and J gave up 7 bases, with 17 bases separating them. Germline loops: CDR1 SGHKS, CDR2 YYEKEE (reference sequence). The CDR3, as DNA: TGTGCCAGCAGCCCCCAGGGAGGGCCCCGTGAAAAACTGTTTTTT. This sequence encodes CASSPQGGPREKLFF.